This is a list of T cell receptor beta chains from one sample in a study of T-cell memory formation after mild COVID-19. TCRdb reanalysed the 5' RACE reads using MiXCR and keeps one entry per CDR3 protein. The sample records hundreds of thousands of distinct CDR3 sequences, 20% to 25% being singletons. The sequencing sample was made of PBMCs or a T cell subset sorted from them (not recorded which). These receptors all come from an adult woman who had mild COVID-19 (a few samples of this study predate the infection). Cell type and time point are not known. CDR3s include the opening cysteine and the closing phenylalanine or tryptophan. D genes are given only for firm matches. For some rows the clone size is stated as once, few or many, or as a class when expanded; others skip it.

>17|-|TRBJ1-5|TRBD1|TRBV7-2
CASSRIGDRGPHQPQHF
TGTGCCAGCAGCCGTATTGGGGACAGGGGACCGCATCAGCCCCAGCATTTT
>13|-|TRBJ1-1|TRBD1|TRBV24-1
CATSDGQGGKAFF
TGTGCCACCAGTGATGGACAGGGAGGGAAAGCTTTCTTT
>14|-|TRBJ2-7|-|TRBV10-3
CAISEYEQGYEQYF
TGTGCCATCAGTGAGTACGAACAAGGCTACGAGCAGTACTTC
>12|-|TRBJ1-2|-|TRBV5-1
CASSLAWGNYTF
TGCGCCAGCAGCTTGGCGTGGGGGAACTACACCTTC
>15|few|TRBJ2-4|-|TRBV12-5
CASGLEGDGENIQYF
TGTGCTAGTGGTTTGGAGGGCGACGGTGAAAACATTCAGTACTTC
>15|once|TRBJ2-5|TRBD2|TRBV6-1
CASSDNGGAPETQYF
TGTGCCAGCAGTGATAACGGGGGGGCCCCAGAGACCCAGTACTTC
>13|few|TRBJ2-2|-|TRBV12-3/TRBV12-4
CASSLREVGELFF
TGTGCCAGCAGTTTAAGGGAAGTTGGGGAGCTGTTTTTT
>16|-|TRBJ2-3|-|TRBV7-8
CASSLAGGFGTDTQYF
TGTGCCAGCAGCTTAGCGGGGGGCTTCGGCACAGATACGCAGTATTTT
>18|-|TRBJ2-3|TRBD2|TRBV24-1
CATSVTSGGRANTDTQYF
TGTGCCACCAGCGTGACTAGCGGGGGAAGGGCTAACACAGATACGCAGTATTTT
>18|-|TRBJ1-1|TRBD1|TRBV6-5
CASGDRWVPGLMNTEAFF
TGTGCCAGCGGGGACAGGTGGGTCCCTGGCCTCATGAACACTGAAGCTTTCTTT
>17|-|TRBJ2-3|-|TRBV7-2
CASSLVGTPSWADTQYF
TGTGCCAGCAGCTTAGTAGGGACACCCTCGTGGGCAGATACGCAGTATTTT
>13|-|TRBJ2-1|-|TRBV5-4
CASSPVPGNEQFF
TGTGCCAGCAGCCCAGTACCGGGCAATGAGCAGTTCTTC
>16|-|TRBJ2-2|-|TRBV7-9
CASSLGFGAPTGELFF
TGTGCCAGCAGCTTAGGATTTGGGGCGCCAACCGGGGAGCTGTTTTTT
>15|once|TRBJ1-2|TRBD1|TRBV5-6
CASSHIATGGYGYTF
TGTGCCAGCAGCCATATTGCAACAGGGGGCTATGGCTACACCTTC
>16|-|TRBJ1-1|-|TRBV7-9
CASSPQTGLVGTEAFF
TGTGCCAGCAGCCCCCAAACCGGGCTCGTCGGCACTGAAGCTTTCTTT
>18|few|TRBJ2-2|-|TRBV25-1
CASSDVEWGGRSTGELFF
TGTGCCAGCAGTGATGTGGAGTGGGGGGGCAGGAGCACCGGGGAGCTGTTTTTT
>13|-|TRBJ2-5|TRBD2|TRBV29-1
CSANPSGRETQYF
TGCAGCGCAAATCCTAGCGGGAGAGAGACCCAGTACTTC
>18|many|TRBJ2-3|TRBD2|TRBV4-2
CASSRGSSGTSGEDTQYF
TGTGCCAGCAGCCGCGGAAGCTCCGGGACTAGCGGGGAAGATACGCAGTATTTT
>13|-|TRBJ1-4|-|TRBV12-3/TRBV12-4
CASREQGYEKLFF
TGTGCCAGCCGGGAACAGGGATATGAAAAACTGTTTTTT
>13|-|TRBJ2-5|-|TRBV6-5
CASARTVQETQYF
TGTGCCAGCGCTAGGACGGTCCAAGAGACCCAGTACTTC
>17|-|TRBJ1-4|TRBD1|TRBV7-3
CASSFPDRGETDEKLFF
TGTGCCAGCAGCTTCCCGGACAGGGGAGAAACCGATGAAAAACTGTTTTTT
>14|-|TRBJ2-1|TRBD1|TRBV13
CASSSRTGNNEQFF
TGTGCCAGCAGCTCCAGGACAGGGAATAATGAGCAGTTCTTC
>15|few|TRBJ2-3|TRBD2|TRBV7-9
CASSSGTSGRDTQYF
TGTGCCAGCAGCTCCGGGACTAGCGGGAGGGATACGCAGTATTTT
>13|-|TRBJ1-1|-|TRBV10-3
CASRGQTMREAFF
TGTGCCTCTCGGGGGCAGACCATGAGGGAAGCTTTCTTT
>14|-|TRBJ2-7|TRBD1|TRBV2
CASSDRTGTYEQYF
TGTGCCAGCAGTGACCGGACAGGGACCTACGAGCAGTACTTC
>10|few|TRBJ1-1|-|TRBV20-1
CSARDQEAFF
TGCAGTGCTAGAGATCAGGAAGCTTTCTTT
>14|-|TRBJ1-2|TRBD1|TRBV29-1
CSVEETGAGYGYTF
TGCAGCGTTGAAGAGACAGGGGCAGGGTATGGCTACACCTTC